The 12 T cell receptor beta chains below all came from one sample that was sequenced in a study of early T cells in non-severe SARS-CoV-2 infection. TCRdb independently ran MiXCR on the 5' RACE reads; one entry per CDR3 protein. The data contain about 25,000 distinct CDR3 sequences, about 4% of them singletons. Material for sequencing was whole blood. The receptor set was obtained from an adult who was a healthcare worker with PCR-confirmed SARS-CoV-2 infection or an uninfected control (not recorded which).

The V and J genes are TRBV5-8 and TRBJ1-5; D is unresolved. Germline V gene lookup returns CDR1 SGHTS and CDR2 YDEGEE. The germline V and J ends were trimmed by 3 bases and 0 bases, with 7 bases remaining between them. The CDR3 consists of 14 residues. The CDR3 sequence: CASSWQDSNQPQHF. CDR3 DNA sequence: TGTGCCAGCAGCTGGCAGGATAGCAATCAGCCCCAGCATTTT.

This clonotype was counted only a few times. The chain links TRBV19 to TRBJ2-1, with 7 positions matching TRBD2. J lost 8 bases, V lost 0 bases, and 7 bases had no gene match. Germline lookup yields CDR1 LNHDA and CDR2 SQIVND (reference sequence). This CDR3 comprises 15 residues. Here the CDR3 reads CASSIERGLGDEQFF. DNA for the CDR3: TGTGCCAGTAGTATAGAGCGGGGGTTGGGCGATGAGCAGTTCTTC.

This clonotype was seen many times. The V call is TRBV19, the J call TRBJ2-7; maybe TRBD2 (5 bases). Germline loops: CDR1 LNHDA, CDR2 SQIVND (reference sequence). V gave up 3 bases and J gave up 0 bases, with 6 bases separating them. CDR3 size: 13 residues. CDR3 bases: TGTGCCAGTAGTATCGGGAACTCCTACGAGCAGTACTTC. Encoded protein: CASSIGNSYEQYF.

This clonotype was found many times. The rearrangement uses TRBV7-3 and TRBJ2-3; tentatively, D is TRBD1 or TRBD2 (5 bases each). V was shortened by 1 base and J by 0 bases, with 8 bases between the two germline ends. In germline, CDR1 is SGHTA, CDR2 FQGTGA. This CDR3 contains 15 residues. The DNA for the CDR3 is TGTGCCAGCAGCTTAAAGGGGACGAGCACAGATACGCAGTATTTT. This gives the protein CASSLKGTSTDTQYF.

The table lists this clonotype with many counts. The chain links TRBV29-1 to TRBJ1-1; D gene unclear. V was trimmed by 4 bases and J by 7 bases, leaving 16 bases between them. CDR1 is SQVTM and CDR2 is ANQGSEA in the germline V gene. The CDR3 runs to 13 residues. The CDR3: CSVVRHLEGEAFF. CDR3 DNA: TGCAGCGTTGTTCGCCATTTAGAGGGTGAAGCTTTCTTT.

This clonotype was counted at least ten times. V and J are TRBV18 and TRBJ2-7; 11 bases are shared with TRBD1. The ends lost 2 bases at V and 5 bases at J; junction bases unmatched: 5. This CDR3 contains 15 residues. CDR1 KGHSH and CDR2 LQKENI come from the germline V gene. DNA of the CDR3: TGTGCCAGCTCACCATGGACAGGGGGCGTCCACGAGCAGTACTTC. Encoded protein: CASSPWTGGVHEQYF. The full variable domain, with the rest looked up from reference TRBV18 and TRBJ2-7, is NAGVMQNPRHLVRRRGQEARLRCSPMKGHSHVYWYRQLPEEGLKFMVYLQKENIIDESGMPKERFSAEFPKEGPSILRIQQVVRGDSAAYFCASSPWTGGVHEQYFGPGTRLTVT.

This clonotype came up a few times. The V call is TRBV5-1, the J call TRBJ2-3; D perhaps matches TRBD1 (7 bases). Germline lookup yields CDR1 SGHRS and CDR2 YFSETQ. The ends were cut back, 0 bases at V and 3 bases at J, with 11 bases in the middle. There are 15 residues in the CDR3. CDR3 residues: CASSLAQGRTDTQYF. In DNA form, the CDR3 reads TGCGCCAGCAGCTTGGCACAGGGGAGGACAGATACGCAGTATTTT. Together with reference TRBV5-1 and TRBJ2-3, the CDR3 gives the full variable domain: KAGVTQTPRYLIKTRGQQVTLSCSPISGHRSVSWYQQTPGQGLQFLFEYFSETQRNKGNFPGRFSGRQFSNSRSEMNVSTLELGDSALYLCASSLAQGRTDTQYFGPGTRLTVL.

V usage is TRBV27 and J usage is TRBJ2-2; no definite D call. With 5 bases removed from V and 5 bases from J, the gap between germline ends came to 9 bases. Germline V gives CDR1 MNHEY, CDR2 SMNVEV (reference sequence). The CDR3 runs 13 residues. The CDR3 here is CASSPSWTGELFF. The CDR3 nucleotides read TGTGCCAGCAGTCCAAGTTGGACCGGGGAGCTGTTTTTT.

The sample holds many counts of this clonotype. This chain connects TRBV7-8 to TRBJ2-1, with 12 bases lining up with TRBD2. Trimming at V came to 4 bases and at J to 0 bases, leaving 13 bases not matched to a gene. Germline values: CDR1 SGHVS, CDR2 FQNEAQ. The CDR3 totals 20 residues. The CDR3 sequence is CASSSDPLTSGSSSYNEQFF. The CDR3 nucleotides are TGTGCCAGCAGCTCCGATCCCCTGACTAGCGGGAGTAGCTCCTACAATGAGCAGTTCTTC. The variable domain in full, with the rest retrieved from reference TRBV7-8 and TRBJ2-1, is GAGVSQSPRYKVAKRGQDVALRCDPISGHVSLFWYQQALGQGPEFLTYFQNEAQLDKSGLPSDRFFAERPEGSVSTLKIQRTQQEDSAVYLCASSSDPLTSGSSSYNEQFFGPGTRLTVL.

A few counts support this clonotype. The chain carries TRBV4-1 and TRBJ1-3, with D unclear. This CDR3 has 15 residues. Per the germline V gene, CDR1 is MGHRA and CDR2 is YSYEKL. V was pared by 4 bases and J by 0 bases, with 10 bases between. CDR3 in amino acids: CASSPGGYSGNTIYF. The CDR3 DNA follows: TGCGCCAGCAGCCCCGGTGGATACTCTGGAAACACCATATATTTT.

This clonotype was detected many times. The chain is built from TRBV7-2 and TRBJ2-5; D is possibly TRBD2 (6 bases). This CDR3 has 16 residues. Looked up from germline, CDR1 is SGHTA and CDR2 is FQGNSA. Deletions cut 0 bases from V and 2 bases from J, with 13 bases between. The CDR3 DNA sequence: TGTGCCAGCAGCTTAGCGGGCTGGAGGGATCAAGAGACCCAGTACTTC. It codes for CASSLAGWRDQETQYF. Complete variable domain (other parts from reference TRBV7-2 and TRBJ2-5): GAGVSQSPSNKVTEKGKDVELRCDPISGHTALYWYRQSLGQGLEFLIYFQGNSAPDKSGLPSDRFSAERTGGSVSTLTIQRTQQEDSAVYLCASSLAGWRDQETQYFGPGTRLLVL.

This clonotype came up many times. The V gene is TRBV19, the J gene TRBJ2-4; 8 nucleotides agree with TRBD2. Germline V gene data show CDR1 as LNHDA and CDR2 as SQIVND (reference sequence). This CDR3 comprises 14 residues. Germline trimming cut 3 bases from V and 9 bases from J; bases unmatched to any gene: 7. The CDR3 DNA sequence: TGTGCCAGTAGTATCAGCGGGAGTGGGAGCATTCAGTACTTC. Translation: CASSISGSGSIQYF.